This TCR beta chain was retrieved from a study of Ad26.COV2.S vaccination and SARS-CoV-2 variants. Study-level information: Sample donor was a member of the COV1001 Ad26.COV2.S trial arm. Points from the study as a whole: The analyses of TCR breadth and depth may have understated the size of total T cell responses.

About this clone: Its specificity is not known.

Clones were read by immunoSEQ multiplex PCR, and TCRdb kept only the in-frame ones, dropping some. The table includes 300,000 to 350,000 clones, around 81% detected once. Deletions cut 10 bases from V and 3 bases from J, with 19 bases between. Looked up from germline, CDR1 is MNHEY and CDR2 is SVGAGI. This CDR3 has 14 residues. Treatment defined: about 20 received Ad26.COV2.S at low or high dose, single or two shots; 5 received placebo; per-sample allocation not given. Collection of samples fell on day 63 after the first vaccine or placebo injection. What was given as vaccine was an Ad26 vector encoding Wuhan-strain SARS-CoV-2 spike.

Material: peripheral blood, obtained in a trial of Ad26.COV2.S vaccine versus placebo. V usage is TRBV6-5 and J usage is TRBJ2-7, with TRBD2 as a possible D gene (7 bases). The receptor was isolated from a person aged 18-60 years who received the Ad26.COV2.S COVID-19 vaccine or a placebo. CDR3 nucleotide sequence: TGTGCCACCAGGGGAGCGGGGTCCCACTACGAGCAGTACTTC. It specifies CATRGAGSHYEQYF.